One and the same sample provided the 27 T cell receptor beta chains below, sequenced in a study of vaccination effects on CD4 cells after COVID-19. Antigen-specific CD4+ T cells expanded by the ViraFEST assay with viral peptide pools were then sequenced. It was after roughly 11 days of culture that CD4+ T cells were isolated. Participants received two doses of either the BNT162b2 or mRNA-1273 vaccine. The repertoire was sequenced with immunoSEQ multiplex PCR; TCRdb's copy has only in-frame clones and lacks some. The data contain some 61,000 clones, 76% of them singletons. Antigens for these TCRs are unknown. The sequenced sample was CD4+ T cells from PBMCs cultured with HCoV-OC43 spike peptides, obtained after COVID-19 vaccination. Sample subset: HCoV-OC43 spike overlapping peptide pool stimulation. The receptor set was obtained from a human donor who received a COVID-19 vaccine.

The genes are TRBV25-1 and TRBJ2-1; D remains unclear. CDR1 and CDR2 from the germline V gene are MGHDK and SYGVNS. CDR3 size: 12 residues. V was trimmed by 8 bases and J by 1 base, leaving 6 bases between them. CDR3 sequence reads: CASVGSYNEQFF. Here the CDR3 DNA reads TGTGCCAGCGTCGGGTCCTACAATGAGCAGTTCTTC.

The chain has TRBV19 and TRBJ2-3, with D possibly being TRBD1 or TRBD2 (5 bases each). The CDR3 totals 15 residues. Germline-derived CDR1 and CDR2 are LNHDA and SQIVND (reference sequence). V lost 3 bases to trimming and J lost 1 base, with 11 bases between them. The CDR3 nucleotides read TGTGCCAGTAGTATCAGAGTGGGGGGCACAGATACGCAGTATTTT. Amino acid sequence: CASSIRVGGTDTQYF.

The genes are TRBV29-1 and TRBJ1-2; TRBD1 matches at 8 bases. Germline trimming cut 0 bases from V and 7 bases from J; bases unmatched to any gene: 4. The germline gives CDR1 SQVTM, CDR2 ANQGSEA. This CDR3 is 13 amino acids long. CDR3 in DNA: TGCAGCGTTGAAGACAGGGGGCACTTTGGCTACACCTTC. It codes for CSVEDRGHFGYTF. Using reference TRBV29-1 and TRBJ1-2 for the parts outside the CDR3, the full variable domain is SAVISQKPSRDICQRGTSLTIQCQVDSQVTMMFWYRQQPGQSLTLIATANQGSEATYESGFVIDKFPISRPNLTFSTLTVSNMSPEDSSIYLCSVEDRGHFGYTFGSGTRLTVV.

The rearrangement uses TRBV7-8 and TRBJ1-3; D is unresolved. The CDR3 is 13 amino acids. Germline assignment: CDR1 SGHVS and CDR2 FQNEAQ. The V gene lost 4 bases and the J gene lost 4 bases, with 8 bases spanning the gap. CDR3 DNA sequence: TGTGCCAGCAGCTCAGGATTGGGAAACACCATATATTTT. Translation gives CASSSGLGNTIYF.

This chain links TRBV20-1 with TRBJ1-1; D may be TRBD1 (5 bases). The V gene lost 3 bases and the J gene lost 1 base, with 9 bases spanning the gap. The CDR3 spans 13 residues. The V gene's germline CDR1 is DFQATT and CDR2 SNEGSKA (reference sequence). CDR3 loop: CSASDRTNTEAFF. The CDR3 DNA sequence: TGCAGTGCTAGTGACAGAACGAACACTGAAGCTTTCTTT.

This sequence joins TRBV24-1 and TRBJ2-3; TRBD2 might be the D (5 bases). Germline loops: CDR1 KGHDR, CDR2 SFDVKD. V was pared by 1 base and J by 3 bases, with 7 bases between. This CDR3 comprises 14 residues. The CDR3 DNA follows: TGTGCCACCAGTGATTTCCGAGGGACAGATACGCAGTATTTT. The encoded protein is CATSDFRGTDTQYF.

The V gene is TRBV5-4, the J gene TRBJ1-4, with 7 bases aligning to TRBD1. This CDR3 comprises 15 residues. Trimming at V came to 5 bases and at J to 4 bases, leaving 8 bases not matched to a gene. CDR1 is SGHNT and CDR2 is YYREEE in the germline V gene (reference sequence). CDR3 coding DNA: TGTGCCAGCAGAACTACCGGGACAGATAATGAAAAACTGTTTTTT. It translates to CASRTTGTDNEKLFF. Full variable domain (rest looked up from reference TRBV5-4 and TRBJ1-4): ETGVTQSPTHLIKTRGQQVTLRCSSQSGHNTVSWYQQALGQGPQFIFQYYREEENGRGNFPPRFSGLQFPNYSSELNVNALELDDSALYLCASRTTGTDNEKLFFGSGTQLSVL.

The chain links TRBV14 to TRBJ2-2, with D possibly being TRBD2 (6 bases). The CDR3 totals 18 residues. V was clipped by 2 bases and J by 6 bases, with 22 bases between them. Germline CDR1 and CDR2: SGHDN and FVKESK. CDR3 in DNA: TGTGCCAGCAGCCAAACCGGAGGGACGCCATTTCTCCCCGGGGAGCTGTTTTTT. Translating gives CASSQTGGTPFLPGELFF.

This rearrangement joins TRBV6-6 to TRBJ2-1; tentative D call: TRBD2 (6 bases). The V end was cut by 2 bases, the J end by 0 bases, with 8 bases between. Germline V CDR1 and CDR2: MNHNY, SVGAGI (reference sequence). The CDR3 is made up of 15 amino acids. The CDR3 bases are TGTGCCAGCAGTTACGGGGGGAGCTCCTACAATGAGCAGTTCTTC. Amino acid sequence: CASSYGGSSYNEQFF.

V is TRBV27 and J is TRBJ1-4, with 7 bases fitting TRBD1. Per the germline V gene, CDR1 is MNHEY and CDR2 is SMNVEV (reference sequence). The J segment lost 2 bases and the V segment lost 6 bases, leaving 6 bases of the junction unmatched. The CDR3 length is 15 residues. CDR3 bases: TGTGCCAGCAGAAAAACAGGGGTGACTAATGAAAAACTGTTTTTT. Its translation is CASRKTGVTNEKLFF.

The chain carries TRBV7-2 and TRBJ2-2; D gene ambiguous. V was clipped by 9 bases and J by 3 bases, with 14 bases between them. The CDR3 contains 14 residues. Germline-derived CDR1 and CDR2 are SGHTA and FQGNSA. The CDR3 nucleotides are TGTGCCAGTAAACTCTACAAAGACACCGGGGAGCTGTTTTTT. Encoded protein: CASKLYKDTGELFF.

The chain links TRBV29-1 to TRBJ1-4, with TRBD1 identical over 7 bases. The V gene end was trimmed by 8 bases and the J gene end by 4 bases; junction bases not matched to a gene: 7. This CDR3 is built from 13 residues. The V gene's germline CDR1 is SQVTM and CDR2 ANQGSEA. In nucleotides, the CDR3 is TGCAGCTCAAGACAGGGCTATAATGAAAAACTGTTTTTT. Its translation: CSSRQGYNEKLFF.

V gene TRBV30 combines with J gene TRBJ1-4; a possible D gene is TRBD1 (5 bases). Trimming took off 1 base at V and 0 bases at J, with 15 bases between the two ends. CDR1 is GTSNPN and CDR2 is SVGIG in the germline V gene (reference sequence). CDR3 length equals 17 residues. DNA of the CDR3: TGTGCCTGGAGTGACCGGGACTTCTCCACAACTAATGAAAAACTGTTTTTT. Amino acid sequence: CAWSDRDFSTTNEKLFF. The full variable domain, rest sourced from reference TRBV30 and TRBJ1-4, is SQTIHQWPATLVQPVGSPLSLECTVEGTSNPNLYWYRQAAGRGLQLLFYSVGIGQISSEVPQNLSASRPQDRQFILSSKKLLLSDSGFYLCAWSDRDFSTTNEKLFFGSGTQLSVL.

V is TRBV5-1 and J is TRBJ1-1, with D possibly being TRBD1 (6 bases). Germline lookup yields CDR1 SGHRS and CDR2 YFSETQ. This CDR3 is built from 14 residues. Trimming left V 1 base short and J 4 bases short, with 11 bases between. CDR3 region: CASSLTGSTTEAFF. The CDR3 DNA follows: TGCGCCAGCAGCTTGACAGGGTCTACCACTGAAGCTTTCTTT.

The chain employs TRBV7-8 and TRBJ2-7; 8 positions agree with TRBD1. CDR3 length: 15 residues. Unmatched junction bases numbered 4, after V lost 1 base and J lost 2 bases. In germline, CDR1 is SGHVS, CDR2 FQNEAQ. The chain's CDR3 is CASSLVRTGTYEQYV. In nucleotides, the CDR3 is TGTGCCAGCAGCTTAGTGCGGACAGGGACCTACGAGCAGTACGTC.

This clone occurred once. This chain connects TRBV7-2 to TRBJ1-4, with no clear D. This CDR3 spans 13 amino acids. V was pared by 5 bases and J by 5 bases, with 9 bases between. Germline V gene lookup returns CDR1 SGHTA and CDR2 FQGNSA. DNA of the CDR3: TGTGCCAGCAGCCACAGACAAAATGAAAAACTGTTTTTT. Translation: CASSHRQNEKLFF.

The V and J genes are TRBV21-1 and TRBJ2-4; the DNA was not compared with TRBD2, the D call given in the table. TRBV21-1 is flagged as a pseudogene. The CDR3 extends over 14 amino acids. DNA for the CDR3: TGTGCCAGCAGCAAAGACCTAGGATGGCACATTCAGTACTTC. It is translated as CASSKDLGWHIQYF.

This sequence joins TRBV2 and TRBJ2-3; the D gene could be TRBD1 or TRBD2 (5 bases each). The length of the CDR3 is 14 residues. Germline values: CDR1 SNHLY, CDR2 FYNNEI. V was shortened by 8 bases and J by 5 bases, with 17 bases between the two germline ends. CDR3 residues: CASGDGLRGDTQYF. As DNA, the CDR3 is TGTGCCAGCGGGGACGGGCTGAGGGGAGATACGCAGTATTTT.

The chain is built from TRBV28 and TRBJ2-5, with 14 positions matching TRBD2. The CDR3 totals 16 residues. V was clipped by 3 bases and J by 1 base; unmatched bases: 1. The germline V gene encodes CDR1 MDHEN and CDR2 SYDVKM. The CDR3 spells CASSFGLAGGQETQYF. In nucleotides, the CDR3 is TGTGCCAGCAGTTTTGGACTAGCGGGGGGCCAAGAGACCCAGTACTTC.

This clone was detected only once. This chain connects TRBV6-5 to TRBJ2-1; possible D gene TRBD1, 6 bases. Germline assignment: CDR1 MNHEY and CDR2 SVGAGI. This CDR3 region has 14 residues. V lost 2 bases and J lost 4, with 9 bases in between. The CDR3 DNA follows: TGTGCCAGCAGTTACGGGGACACTTACAATGAGCAGTTCTTC. This encodes CASSYGDTYNEQFF.

The CDR3 reads CASRRGLTEAFF. CDR3 bases: TGTGCCAGCAGGAGGGGGCTCACTGAAGCTTTCTTT. The genes are TRBV2 and TRBJ1-1; 7 nucleotides match TRBD1. J gave up 4 bases and V 6 bases, and 2 bases lay outside the gene matches. Germline loops: CDR1 SNHLY, CDR2 FYNNEI. This CDR3 comprises 12 residues.

The table lists this clone with a few counts. This chain connects TRBV5-1 to TRBJ1-3; no clear D gene. V was pared by 1 base and J by 4 bases, with 9 bases between. The CDR3 is made up of 14 amino acids. CDR1 and CDR2 from the germline V gene are SGHRS and YFSETQ. The CDR3 here is CASSLTDQGNTIYF. CDR3 DNA: TGCGCCAGCAGCTTGACGGACCAGGGAAACACCATATATTTT.

This clone has only one observation. The chain uses TRBV3-1 (or the pseudogene TRBV3-2) and TRBJ2-7; D is unclear. V was pared by 8 bases and J by 2 bases, with 13 bases between. Germline V lookup: CDR1 LGHDT, CDR2 YNNKEL (reference sequence). This CDR3 region has 13 residues. In DNA, the CDR3 is TGTGCCAGCGATCGGACGAAGGCCTACGAGCAGTACGTC. Translating it yields CASDRTKAYEQYV.

This rearrangement joins TRBV7-9 to TRBJ1-2; TRBD1 matches 7 bases. The V gene end was trimmed by 5 bases and the J gene end by 5 bases; junction bases not matched to a gene: 11. The CDR3 extends over 15 amino acids. CDR1 is SEHNR, CDR2 FQNEAQ, per germline (reference sequence). DNA of the CDR3: TGTGCCAGCAGCGAAAAACCCGGGACAGAATATGGCTACACCTTC. Its translation is CASSEKPGTEYGYTF.

This chain uses TRBV24-1 with TRBJ2-5; possible D gene TRBD1, 6 bases. This CDR3 has 14 residues. Trimming cost V 6 bases and J 4 bases, with 14 bases left between them. The germline gives CDR1 KGHDR, CDR2 SFDVKD. The CDR3 protein is CATSLTGSGETQYF. DNA for the CDR3: TGTGCCACCAGTCTAACAGGGAGTGGAGAGACCCAGTACTTC.

This sequence joins TRBV25-1 and TRBJ2-1; possible D gene TRBD1, 6 bases. Trimming took 4 bases from V and 6 from J, leaving 13 bases between them. The CDR3 sequence is 14 residues long. Germline CDR1 and CDR2: MGHDK and SYGVNS. The DNA for the CDR3 is TGTGCCAGCAGTGTCCACAGGGTAGGCAATGAGCAGTTCTTC. Translating it yields CASSVHRVGNEQFF. The entire variable domain, with the rest obtained from reference TRBV25-1 and TRBJ2-1, is as follows: EADIYQTPRYLVIGTGKKITLECSQTMGHDKMYWYQQDPGMELHLIHYSYGVNSTEKGDLSSESTVSRIRTEHFPLTLESARPSHTSQYLCASSVHRVGNEQFFGPGTRLTVL.

V usage is TRBV2 and J usage is TRBJ1-1; the D gene is possibly TRBD1 (6 bases). The CDR3 spans 15 residues. V shed 7 bases and J shed 3 bases, with 18 bases lying between them. Germline values: CDR1 SNHLY, CDR2 FYNNEI. In DNA form, the CDR3 reads TGTGCCAGCACCCTATTGGGGGGCCCGGACACTGAAGCTTTCTTT. This sequence encodes CASTLLGGPDTEAFF.